Given below is one T cell receptor beta chain in context. What antigen it recognizes has not been identified. Base qualities are not at hand, and no much larger clone is one base apart. Enrolling through a virtual design, the prospective study's participants ranged in age from roughly 18 to 89 years and lived across some 23 United States geographic areas. In the prospective study, participants were assigned to cohorts based on the clinical history participants reported in a screening survey and a study questionnaire. ImmuneRACE Cohort 3 recovered participants were defined by two consecutive negative NP/OP PCR tests, healthcare professional clearance, or symptom resolution. In the prospective study, mobile phlebotomists collected whole blood, serum and a nasopharyngeal or oropharyngeal swab from each participant. Participants in the prospective study had the option to provide additional blood draws and questionnaires over a roughly 2-month period. Prospective study blood samples were shipped either frozen or at room temperature before DNA extraction.

In the germline V gene (reference sequence), CDR1 corresponds to SGHAT and CDR2 to FQDESV. The CDR3 sequence holds 15 residues, the cysteine and phenylalanine included. The retained sequence is limited to the CDR3, 45 bases, with the frame set at the first base. The V end gives up 1 base and the J end 0 bases, leaving 2 bases in the junction not matched to a gene. The immunoSEQ Assay, a bias-controlled multiplex PCR, was used to amplify TCRbeta CDR3 regions from genomic DNA. Per the source publication's procedure: Nucleated cell counts per sample were estimated from amplification of reference gene primers within the assay. To quantify the absolute abundance of each unique TCRbeta CDR3 rearrangement, sequence reads were collapsed and filtered. For each sample, productive Simpson clonality was calculated by taking the square root of Simpson's diversity index across productive rearrangements. TCRdb provides this immuneACCESS table in a form limited to in-frame rearrangements. Some clones are lacking; in checked studies, under half of them reflect an unresolved V gene, and why the rest are absent is not known. Clone size and the V and J calls come from that table; the DNA yielded D and trimming. This sample holds 160,000 or so clones; around nine tenths were observed only once. The biggest ten clones account for about 6.6% of the sample.

The data belong to a study of blood T cell repertoires in COVID-19 (dated by TCRdb to 2020 to 2021). Describing the broader study: Samples covering the acute and convalescent phases of COVID-19 were provided by collaborators in the United States, Italy and Spain. The dataset comprised deeply sampled blood TCRbeta repertoires from subjects exposed to, actively infected with, or recovered from COVID-19. Samples came from the ongoing ImmuneRACE study (first 160 participants) plus 1,254 subjects from 6 global collaborators. The sample metadata nearly always contained a de-identified subject ID, COVID-19 status, age in years and sex. The prospective study material was composed of cDNA or gDNA derived from T cells, B-cell-depleted T cells, or PBMCs. A freely available public database, intended as a resource for researchers studying the immune response to SARS-CoV-2, is where the repertoires were released. HLA class I and class II types, where available, came from metadata supplied by the sample provider rather than from assay-based typing. The full study reports these points: How much clinical and demographic metadata was included differed by source and by participant, and the metadata was provided uncurated.

The sequence derives from a woman in her forties or fifties who had recovered from COVID-19. This chain joins TRBV11-1 to TRBJ2-7; TRBD2 aligns with 8 central bases. Sequencing input: PBMCs or T cells enriched from blood (not recorded which). The CDR3 region: CASSLGSGGSYEQYF. In nucleotide form, the sequence is TGTGCCAGCAGCTTAGGGAGCGGGGGCTCCTACGAGCAGTACTTC.